Described below is a single T cell receptor (beta chain) sequence and its context. Its cognate antigen is unknown. The data are from a study of shared clonotypes between healthy human individuals. Study summary: Per donor, three plates held CD4 naive cells, three held CD4 memory, two held CD8 naive and one held CD8 memory.

CD45RO negativity and positive selection for CCR7 defined naive CD8 cells, a population that excluded terminally differentiated effector memory CD45RA+ cells. The CDR3 totals 17 residues. Germline V CDR1 and CDR2: ENHRY, SYGVKD. The V gene lost 4 bases and the J gene lost 0 bases, with 17 bases spanning the gap. Methods used by the authors: ImmunoSEQ supplied junction-only sequences lacking quality scores, so filtering was different. Repertoires were generated with immunoSEQ multiplex PCR, while TCRdb's copy carries only in-frame clones and drops some. V and J calls and clone size are copied from that table; D and trimming were computed from the DNA. The repertoire holds around 2,100,000 clones, with 85% to 95% as singletons. General study points: Donor clonotype sharing was expected to depend on sequencing depth.

The specimen sequenced was naive CD8+ T cells sorted from blood. The TCR was taken from a man aged 18-30 years in good health. The V call is TRBV10-3, the J call TRBJ2-3, with TRBD2 as a possible D gene (5 bases). The CDR3 region is CAISVERARVSTDTQYF. CDR3 bases: TGTGCCATCAGTGTCGAGAGAGCGAGGGTAAGCACAGATACGCAGTATTTT.